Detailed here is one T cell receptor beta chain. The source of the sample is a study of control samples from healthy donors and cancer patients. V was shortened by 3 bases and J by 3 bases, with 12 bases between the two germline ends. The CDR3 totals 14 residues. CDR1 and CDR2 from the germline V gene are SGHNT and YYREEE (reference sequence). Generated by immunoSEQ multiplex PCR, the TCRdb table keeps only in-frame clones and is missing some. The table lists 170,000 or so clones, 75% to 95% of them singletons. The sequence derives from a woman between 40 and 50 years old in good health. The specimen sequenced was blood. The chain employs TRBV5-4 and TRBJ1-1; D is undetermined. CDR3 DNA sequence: TGTGCCAGCAGCTCGGGCCTACGGGACACTGAAGCTTTCTTT. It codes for CASSSGLRDTEAFF.